This T cell receptor (beta chain) came from a study of metastatic and nonmetastatic thyroid tumors. For the study at large: Repertoire data that came from the blood and tumor or nodule tissue of malignant and benign thyroid patients were compared. Study-level points and caveats: It was reportedly found that TCR beta diversity was significantly higher in malignant thyroid tumors than in benign nodules, a difference seen in both blood and tumor samples.

Nobody among the patients had been given any treatment before thyroid surgery. At least ten counts were recorded for this clone. The antigen is undetermined. Per the germline V gene, CDR1 is SGHTA and CDR2 is FQGNSA. The CDR3 length is 13 residues. Trimming cost V 9 bases and J 1 base; bases outside gene matches: 5. Authors' analysis steps: The distant-metastasis classifier for papillary thyroid cancer was built from CDR3 differences across clinicopathological groups. MiXCR re-clonotyped the PCR reads for TCRdb. The V and J calls and clone size come from TCRdb's table, not from the authors' own analysis. This repertoire shows fewer than 40,000 clones, approximately 20% found once; its top ten account for around 13%.

The sequence derives from a female donor with papillary thyroid cancer or a benign thyroid nodule (not recorded which). Some clones in this sample may be carry-over from other donors' samples. What was sequenced was tumor tissue. J is TRBJ2-7 and V is TRBV7-2; 8 nucleotides line up with TRBD1. This chain's CDR3 is CASLGTGSYEQYF. CDR3 in DNA: TGTGCCAGTCTAGGGACAGGATCCTACGAGCAGTACTTC.